This T cell receptor (beta chain) was observed in a study of PD-L1 blockade in urothelial cancer. Across the study: The patients' atezolizumab therapy, 1,200 mg intravenously every 3 weeks, started in 2014. Samples came from 3 weeks, at the second dose, and 6 weeks into treatment. Reported median T cell count for blood samples was 120,000 to 150,000.

Spiking each PCR with synthetic TCR analog templates was performed. Data came from immunoSEQ multiplex PCR; TCRdb stores just in-frame clones and leaves some out. The top ten hold less than 4% of the sample, which has 55,000 to 85,000 clones, less than 90% seen once. Looked up from germline, CDR1 is SGHRS and CDR2 is YFSETQ. The CDR3 has 16 amino acids. V was trimmed by 0 bases and J by 1 base, leaving 12 bases between them. The origin of this receptor is a man in his 60s with urothelial cancer. This material consisted of PBMCs, taken around atezolizumab (anti-PD-L1) treatment. The rearrangement joins TRBV5-1 to TRBJ2-3, with a weak D call TRBD2 (5 bases). The CDR3 DNA sequence: TGCGCCAGCAGCTTGGACATCCTCGGGGGCACAGATACGCAGTATTTT. Protein product: CASSLDILGGTDTQYF.